This entry describes one T cell receptor beta chain. This entry comes from a study of cytomegalovirus exposure and HLA in healthy donors. In the study overall: As an earlier analysis found, around 170 million T cells yielded over 95 million unique TCR beta sequences.

V lost 5 bases and J lost 5, with 22 bases in between. This CDR3 is 17 amino acids long. Per the germline V gene, CDR1 is SGHAT and CDR2 is FQNNGV. The PCR had 60 Vbeta and 13 Jbeta primers. This table comes from immunoSEQ multiplex PCR, and its TCRdb copy is limited to in-frame clones, with some not included. The sample holds 150,000 to 200,000 clones, roughly four fifths seen once. The genes are TRBV11-2 and TRBJ2-1; D may be TRBD2 (6 bases). The source of this sequence is a woman between 35 and 50 years old in good health and CMV-seronegative. Sample: PBMCs. The CDR3 loop reads CASSPLWGGDGDNEQFF. The CDR3 bases are TGTGCCAGCAGCCCACTTTGGGGCGGGGATGGGGACAATGAGCAGTTCTTC.